Sequencing of this T cell receptor (beta chain) was carried out in a study of control samples from healthy donors and cancer patients. Libraries were prepared by immunoSEQ multiplex PCR; TCRdb keeps only in-frame clonotypes and omits some of them. Here the sample spans roughly 190,000 clones, roughly nine tenths being singletons. Trimming shortened V by 6 bases and J by 3 bases, and 13 bases separated the two germline ends. The CDR3 consists of 14 residues. CDR1 is LNHDA, CDR2 SQIVND, per germline (reference sequence). Sequencing input: blood. This receptor was obtained from a man aged 25 to 40 in good health. This chain joins TRBV19 and TRBJ2-3; the D gene is possibly TRBD1 (6 bases). The chain's CDR3 is CASSRDTVTDTQYF. CDR3 sequence (DNA): TGTGCCAGTAGCCGGGACACAGTAACAGATACGCAGTATTTT.